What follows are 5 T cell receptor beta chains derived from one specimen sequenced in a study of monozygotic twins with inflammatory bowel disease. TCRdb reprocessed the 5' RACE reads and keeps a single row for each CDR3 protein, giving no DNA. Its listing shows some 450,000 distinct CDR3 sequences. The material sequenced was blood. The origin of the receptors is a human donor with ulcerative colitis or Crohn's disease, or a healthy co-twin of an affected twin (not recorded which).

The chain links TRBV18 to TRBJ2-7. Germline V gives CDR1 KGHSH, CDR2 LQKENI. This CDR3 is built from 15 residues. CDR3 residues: CASSPSVGELYEQYF.

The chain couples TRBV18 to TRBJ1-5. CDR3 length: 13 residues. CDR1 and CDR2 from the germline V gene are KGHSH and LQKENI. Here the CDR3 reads CASSPAANQPQHF.

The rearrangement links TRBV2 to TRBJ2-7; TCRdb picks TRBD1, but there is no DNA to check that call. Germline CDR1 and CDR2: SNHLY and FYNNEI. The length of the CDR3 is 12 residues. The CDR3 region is CAQGGVRYEQYF.

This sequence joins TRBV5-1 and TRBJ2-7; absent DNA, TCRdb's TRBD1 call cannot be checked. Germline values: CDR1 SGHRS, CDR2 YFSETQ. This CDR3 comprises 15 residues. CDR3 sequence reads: CASSITGASSYEQYF. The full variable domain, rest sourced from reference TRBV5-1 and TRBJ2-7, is KAGVTQTPRYLIKTRGQQVTLSCSPISGHRSVSWYQQTPGQGLQFLFEYFSETQRNKGNFPGRFSGRQFSNSRSEMNVSTLELGDSALYLCASSITGASSYEQYFGPGTRLTVT.

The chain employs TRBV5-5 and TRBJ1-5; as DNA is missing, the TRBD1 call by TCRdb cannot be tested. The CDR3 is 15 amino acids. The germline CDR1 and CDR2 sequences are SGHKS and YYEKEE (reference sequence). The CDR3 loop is CASSLGIQGAQPQHF.